Below are 10 T cell receptor beta chains sequenced from a single sample in a study of cytomegalovirus exposure and HLA in healthy donors. The PCR employed 60 Vbeta primers together with 13 Jbeta primers. Data came from immunoSEQ multiplex PCR; TCRdb stores just in-frame clones and leaves some out. The data hold 120,000 or so clones, with roughly four fifths observed a single time. Sequencing input: PBMCs. The source of these receptors is a man between 18 and 29 years old in good health and CMV-seronegative.

This clone was seen more than once but under ten times. This sequence joins TRBV5-6 and TRBJ1-1, with a tentative D call TRBD1 (5 bases). The germline gives CDR1 SGHDT, CDR2 YYEEEE. This CDR3 has 14 residues. Trimming removed 3 bases from V and 7 bases from J, with 16 bases in between. The CDR3, as DNA: TGTGCCAGCAGCTGGCGGGGGAAGAAGGGTGAAGCTTTCTTT. Amino acid sequence: CASSWRGKKGEAFF.

This chain links TRBV9 with TRBJ1-2; 10 nucleotides match TRBD1. There are 15 residues in the CDR3. The V gene's germline CDR1 is SGDLS and CDR2 YYNGEE. Trimming took 3 bases from V and 6 from J; bases not matched to a gene: 8. CDR3 DNA sequence: TGTGCCAGCAGCGGATTGGGACAGGGGATCCATGGCTACACCTTC. Its protein is CASSGLGQGIHGYTF. The full variable domain, its missing parts supplied by reference TRBV9 and TRBJ1-2, is DSGVTQTPKHLITATGQRVTLRCSPRSGDLSVYWYQQSLDQGLQFLIQYYNGEERAKGNILERFSAQQFPDLHSELNLSSLELGDSALYFCASSGLGQGIHGYTFGSGTRLTVV.

V gene TRBV5-1 combines with J gene TRBJ2-7, with D tentatively TRBD2 (5 bases). Between the trimmed V and J ends, which lost 0 bases and 3 bases, there was a span of 13 bases. CDR1 is SGHRS, CDR2 YFSETQ, per germline. CDR3 length equals 15 residues. The DNA of the CDR3 is TGCGCCAGCAGCTTGGTGGGGAGAGAGAACTACGAGCAGTACTTC. Amino acids: CASSLVGRENYEQYF.

This chain links TRBV7-6 with TRBJ1-1; 9 nucleotides align to TRBD1. This CDR3 has 15 amino acids. Looked up from germline, CDR1 is SGHVS and CDR2 is FNYEAQ. Trimming removed 5 bases from V and 0 bases from J; junction bases left unmatched: 4. CDR3 in DNA: TGTGCCAGCAGCCGGACAGGGGTCATGAACACTGAAGCTTTCTTT. This sequence encodes CASSRTGVMNTEAFF. The variable domain in full, with the rest retrieved from reference TRBV7-6 and TRBJ1-1, is GAGVSQSPRYKVTKRGQDVALRCDPISGHVSLYWYRQALGQGPEFLTYFNYEAQQDKSGLPNDRFSAERPEGSISTLTIQRTEQRDSAMYRCASSRTGVMNTEAFFGQGTRLTVV.

The chain joins TRBV9 to TRBJ1-2, with a possible D match to TRBD1 (6 bases). The germline V gene has CDR1 SGDLS and CDR2 YYNGEE. Trimming removed 3 bases from V and 1 base from J, with 10 bases in between. The CDR3 totals 14 residues. DNA of the CDR3: TGTGCCAGCAGCGCCCTGGACAGTAACTATGGCTACACCTTC. It is translated as CASSALDSNYGYTF.

The gene calls are TRBV5-1 and TRBJ2-6, with a possible D match to TRBD2 (6 bases). V lost 5 bases, J lost 0 bases, and 21 bases lay in between. This CDR3 comprises 19 residues. Germline V gene data show CDR1 as SGHRS and CDR2 as YFSETQ. The CDR3 reads CASSLPEGRISSGANVLTF. The DNA for the CDR3 is TGCGCCAGCAGTTTACCGGAGGGCAGGATCAGCTCTGGGGCCAACGTCCTGACTTTC.

The V and J genes are TRBV4-1 and TRBJ2-3; 8 nucleotides agree with TRBD2. Unmatched junction bases numbered 10, after V lost 4 bases and J lost 4 bases. CDR1 is MGHRA, CDR2 YSYEKL, per germline. The CDR3 spans 16 residues. Written as DNA, the CDR3 is TGCGCCAGCAGCCTCCCACCGGGGGGGCGTGCAGATACGCAGTATTTT. Its translation: CASSLPPGGRADTQYF.

This chain's CDR3 is CASSLELAGAPDTQYF. DNA of the CDR3: TGCGCCAGCAGCTTGGAACTAGCGGGGGCCCCAGATACGCAGTATTTT. The chain joins TRBV5-1 to TRBJ2-3, with 11 bases lining up with TRBD2. The germline CDR1 and CDR2 sequences are SGHRS and YFSETQ. The CDR3 is 16 residues long. J was trimmed by 4 bases and V by 0 bases; bases with no gene match: 4.

The V call is TRBV5-8, the J call TRBJ1-2, with a tentative D call TRBD1 (5 bases). This CDR3 comprises 13 residues. V was trimmed by 2 bases and J by 5 bases, leaving 10 bases between them. Germline V lookup: CDR1 SGHTS, CDR2 YDEGEE. CDR3 nucleotides: TGTGCCAGCAGCTTCGCCAGGGAATATGGCTACACCTTC. It codes for CASSFAREYGYTF.

CDR3 in amino acids: CASSSGPGTGAEYEQYF. DNA for the CDR3: TGTGCCAGCAGCTCGGGTCCCGGGACAGGGGCGGAGTACGAGCAGTACTTC. This rearrangement joins TRBV7-9 to TRBJ2-7; 10 nucleotides align to TRBD1. The CDR3 is made up of 17 amino acids. In germline, CDR1 is SEHNR, CDR2 FQNEAQ (reference sequence). The J segment lost 4 bases and the V segment lost 4 bases, leaving 13 bases of the junction unmatched.